The 32 T cell receptor beta chains below come from one sample, sequenced in a study of T cells after yellow fever vaccination. TCRdb re-derived calls from the 5' RACE reads in MiXCR, one entry per CDR3 protein. Found here are 65,000 to 70,000 distinct CDR3 sequences, about 6% of them singletons; the top ten hold 2.2%. The sample here was CD4+ T cells sorted from PBMCs, taken roughly 14 days after the first yellow fever vaccination. Every receptor here comes from a man in his late teens or twenties who received the YFV17D yellow fever vaccine.

In this sample, this clonotype turned up many times. The rearrangement joins TRBV7-2 to TRBJ2-7, with a possible D match to TRBD2 (6 bases). Trimming stripped 5 bases from V and 4 bases from J, with 9 bases between. Germline V lookup: CDR1 SGHTA, CDR2 FQGNSA. The CDR3 length is 12 residues. CDR3 sequence: CASSAGGYEQYF. In DNA, the CDR3 is TGTGCCAGCAGCGCCGGGGGATACGAGCAGTACTTC.

This clonotype was detected many times. V is TRBV6-5 and J is TRBJ1-1, with D perhaps TRBD1 (5 bases). Trimming removed 2 bases at V and 8 bases at J, with 18 bases between. CDR3 size: 15 residues. Germline loops: CDR1 MNHEY, CDR2 SVGAGI. The DNA for the CDR3 is TGTGCCAGCAGTTACGACCGAGCGGCCCGGGGGGAAGCTTTCTTT. Translated: CASSYDRAARGEAFF.

This clonotype showed up many times. The rearrangement uses TRBV20-1 and TRBJ2-1, with 11 bases identical to TRBD2. The CDR3 loop spans 14 amino acids. V shed 3 bases and J 10 bases; nucleotides not matched to a gene: 8. Per the germline V gene, CDR1 is DFQATT and CDR2 is SNEGSKA (reference sequence). Written as DNA, the CDR3 is TGCAGTGCTAGTCCTAGCGGGGGGAGACGGGAGCAGTTCTTC. Translation gives CSASPSGGRREQFF.

This clonotype was recorded at least ten times. The CDR3 DNA follows: TGCAGCGTTGTACGGCCACCCGAAGCTTTCTTT. The encoded protein is CSVVRPPEAFF. The chain employs TRBV29-1 and TRBJ1-1; D unresolved. Trimming removed 4 bases at V and 8 bases at J, with 11 bases between. Germline lookup yields CDR1 SQVTM and CDR2 ANQGSEA. There are 11 residues in the CDR3.

This clonotype came up many times. The rearrangement joins TRBV5-1 to TRBJ2-3, with D perhaps TRBD1 (6 bases). The CDR3 is 15 amino acids. Trimming pared 2 bases from V and 2 bases from J, leaving 12 bases between. The V gene's germline CDR1 is SGHRS and CDR2 YFSETQ. The CDR3 loop reads CASSFVSGATDTQYF. In nucleotides, the CDR3 is TGCGCCAGCAGCTTTGTATCAGGGGCCACAGATACGCAGTATTTT.

There are many counts of this clonotype. CDR3 DNA: TGTGCCAGCACCCCACAGAGCTCCTATAATTCACCCCTCCACTTT. Translation gives CASTPQSSYNSPLHF. J is TRBJ1-6 and V is TRBV6-5, with D uncertain. V gave up 7 bases and J gave up 0 bases, with 10 bases separating them. The CDR3 sequence is 15 residues long. In germline, CDR1 is MNHEY, CDR2 SVGAGI.

This clonotype was detected ten times or more. The V call is TRBV4-3, the J call TRBJ2-2; possibly TRBD2 for D (6 bases). Trimming took 0 bases from V and 9 from J, leaving 11 bases between them. This CDR3 contains 14 residues. Germline V gives CDR1 LGHNA, CDR2 YSLEER. CDR3 nucleotide sequence: TGCGCCAGCAGCCAAGATGCGGGATTCAGGGAGCTGTTTTTT. It translates to CASSQDAGFRELFF.

This clonotype appeared many times. J is TRBJ1-2 and V is TRBV11-1; D uncertain. Germline loops: CDR1 SGHAT, CDR2 FQDESV (reference sequence). Trimming shortened V by 2 bases and J by 8 bases, and 9 bases separated the two germline ends. The CDR3 contains 12 residues. The CDR3 is CASSLWREGYTF. The CDR3 region has the DNA TGTGCCAGCAGCTTATGGAGAGAGGGCTACACCTTC.

This clonotype occurred many times. The chain uses TRBV7-2 and TRBJ2-3, with 7 bases aligning to TRBD2. In germline, CDR1 is SGHTA, CDR2 FQGNSA. This CDR3 has 14 residues. Trimming cost V 5 bases and J 6 bases; bases outside gene matches: 8. The CDR3 region has the DNA TGTGCCAGCAGCGTTACTAGCGCCTCGGATACGCAGTATTTT. It translates to CASSVTSASDTQYF.

This clonotype was recorded many times. J is TRBJ1-6 and V is TRBV7-2, with D maybe TRBD1 (5 bases). The length of the CDR3 is 15 residues. Germline-derived CDR1 and CDR2 are SGHTA and FQGNSA. Trimming took 0 bases from V and 7 from J, leaving 10 bases between them. The CDR3 nucleotides read TGTGCCAGCAGCTTAGCGCTTCAGGGAAATTCACCCCTCCACTTT. Amino acids: CASSLALQGNSPLHF.

This clonotype was detected many times. The chain links TRBV7-2 to TRBJ2-7; 7 nucleotides match TRBD1. The length of the CDR3 is 14 residues. Germline CDR1 is SGHTA and CDR2 is FQGNSA. J gave up 3 bases and V 6 bases, and 8 bases lay outside the gene matches. The CDR3, as DNA: TGTGCCAGCAGAGAAGGGACAGTCGGCTACGAGCAGTACTTC. This gives the protein CASREGTVGYEQYF.

Many counts were recorded for this clonotype. V and J are TRBV4-1 and TRBJ1-3, with D perhaps TRBD1 (6 bases). V lost 1 base and J lost 5, with 24 bases in between. The V gene's germline CDR1 is MGHRA and CDR2 YSYEKL. CDR3 length: 19 residues. This chain's CDR3 is CASSQGIIVTGTRRNTIYF. The DNA for the CDR3 is TGCGCCAGCAGCCAAGGTATAATCGTCACAGGGACCAGACGAAACACCATATATTTT.

This clonotype has at least ten counts. The rearrangement links TRBV6-6 to TRBJ2-5; the D is unclear. The ends were cut back, 2 bases at V and 6 bases at J, with 10 bases in the middle. This CDR3 region has 13 residues. Germline loops: CDR1 MNHNY, CDR2 SVGAGI (reference sequence). CDR3 DNA sequence: TGTGCCAGCAGTTACCGTGAGCTCCAGACCCAGTACTTC. Its translation is CASSYRELQTQYF.

This clonotype was seen ten or more times. The genes are TRBV6-5 and TRBJ2-7; 9 bases are shared with TRBD2. Germline-derived CDR1 and CDR2 are MNHEY and SVGAGI. Germline trimming cut 0 bases from V and 6 bases from J; bases unmatched to any gene: 9. The CDR3 is made up of 16 amino acids. CDR3 sequence (DNA): TGTGCCAGCAGTTACTCTGGCGGGGGGGGTTTCTTCGAGCAGTACTTC. This encodes CASSYSGGGGFFEQYF.

This clonotype was seen many times. V usage is TRBV27 and J usage is TRBJ1-1, with D unclear. The CDR3 totals 13 residues. V lost 3 bases to trimming and J lost 0 bases, with 5 bases between them. Germline V gene lookup returns CDR1 MNHEY and CDR2 SMNVEV (reference sequence). CDR3 protein: CASSFEMNTEAFF. CDR3 coding DNA: TGTGCCAGCAGTTTTGAGATGAACACTGAAGCTTTCTTT.

This clonotype has at least ten counts. V usage is TRBV5-1 and J usage is TRBJ1-1; D is possibly TRBD1 (6 bases). V was pared by 4 bases and J by 4 bases, with 20 bases between. The CDR3 length is 16 residues. From germline, CDR1 is SGHRS and CDR2 YFSETQ. The CDR3, as DNA: TGCGCCAGCAGCCTCGGGGCAGGGACATTTGGCACTGAAGCTTTCTTT. Protein product: CASSLGAGTFGTEAFF.

This clonotype was picked up many times. The chain joins TRBV25-1 to TRBJ2-3; D uncertain. V dropped 4 bases and J dropped 1 base, with 15 bases sitting between them. This CDR3 has 16 residues. CDR1 is MGHDK, CDR2 SYGVNS, per germline. The CDR3 sequence: CASSAGMLSGTDTQYF. The CDR3 coding sequence is TGTGCCAGCAGTGCCGGTATGTTGAGCGGCACAGATACGCAGTATTTT.

This clonotype was detected many times. The chain is built from TRBV5-1 and TRBJ1-2; perhaps TRBD1 as D (5 bases). V shed 0 bases and J shed 4 bases, with 7 bases lying between them. CDR3 length: 13 residues. The germline gives CDR1 SGHRS, CDR2 YFSETQ. CDR3 protein: CASSLDGTYGYTF. The CDR3 bases are TGCGCCAGCAGCTTGGATGGGACCTATGGCTACACCTTC.

This clonotype occurred many times. The chain uses TRBV6-5 and TRBJ2-1, with D possibly matching TRBD2 (6 bases). Per the germline V gene, CDR1 is MNHEY and CDR2 is SVGAGI. The V end lost 0 bases, the J end lost 6 bases, and 12 bases lay between the germline ends. The length of the CDR3 is 15 residues. The CDR3 loop is CASSYSGLRGNEQFF. The CDR3 DNA follows: TGTGCCAGCAGTTACTCGGGACTTAGGGGCAATGAGCAGTTCTTC.

This clonotype was seen at least ten times. This chain connects TRBV6-5 to TRBJ2-1; no reliable D call. The CDR3 is made up of 13 amino acids. V lost 0 bases, J lost 8 bases, and 8 bases lay in between. The germline V gene encodes CDR1 MNHEY and CDR2 SVGAGI. The CDR3 DNA is TGTGCCAGCAGTTACTCGATTGGGTATGAGCAGTTCTTC. Translation: CASSYSIGYEQFF.

This clonotype was seen ten or more times. CDR3 bases: TGCGCCAGCAGCTTGGAGAGGATGGATCAGCCCCAGCATTTT. Translation: CASSLERMDQPQHF. The rearrangement joins TRBV5-1 to TRBJ1-5, with D uncertain. Germline V gene lookup returns CDR1 SGHRS and CDR2 YFSETQ. CDR3 length equals 14 residues. The V end lost 0 bases, the J end lost 5 bases, and 9 bases lay between the germline ends.

This clonotype was detected ten times or more. This chain joins TRBV19 and TRBJ1-2; D perhaps matches TRBD1 (6 bases). Germline V gene sequence: CDR1 LNHDA, CDR2 SQIVND (reference sequence). V was cut by 6 bases and J by 4 bases, with 15 bases left in between. CDR3 length: 14 residues. CDR3 in amino acids: CASSPDSRPYGYTF. CDR3 DNA sequence: TGTGCCAGTAGCCCGGACAGTCGCCCCTATGGCTACACCTTC.

There are many counts of this clonotype. This chain links TRBV6-1 with TRBJ1-2; no firm D call. The V end lost 0 bases, the J end lost 4 bases, and 9 bases lay between the germline ends. The CDR3 runs 14 residues. Per the germline V gene, CDR1 is MNHNS and CDR2 is SASEGT. The chain's CDR3 is CASSEAGRIYGYTF. The CDR3 DNA sequence: TGTGCCAGCAGTGAAGCGGGCCGGATCTATGGCTACACCTTC.

This clonotype was recorded many times. V usage is TRBV5-6 and J usage is TRBJ2-7; no clear D. Germline CDR1 and CDR2: SGHDT and YYEEEE. There are 13 residues in the CDR3. V lost 2 bases to trimming and J lost 0 bases, with 6 bases between them. The CDR3 reads CASSLVVSYEQYF. For the CDR3, the DNA is TGTGCCAGCAGCTTAGTCGTCTCCTACGAGCAGTACTTC.

Worth noting for this clonotype: A much larger clone sits a single nucleotide away, making a read error possible. The chain recombines TRBV12-3 or TRBV12-4 with TRBJ2-1; D unclear. The length of the CDR3 is 12 residues. Trimming cost V 5 bases and J 8 bases, with 10 bases left between them. CDR3 DNA sequence: TGTGCCAGCAGTAACCTTTTTGATGAGCAGTTCTTC. It translates to CASSNLFDEQFF.

The V and J genes are TRBV4-1 and TRBJ2-3; D may correspond to TRBD1 or TRBD2 (5 bases each). Deletions cut 10 bases from V and 0 bases from J, with 20 bases between. CDR1 and CDR2 from the germline V gene are MGHRA and YSYEKL. The CDR3 sequence is 16 residues long. In DNA, the CDR3 is TGCGCCACCACCGGGGACGGGTACTTGAGCACAGATACGCAGTATTTT. Its translation: CATTGDGYLSTDTQYF.

This clonotype was detected ten times or more. V and J are TRBV9 and TRBJ2-1, with D possibly matching TRBD1 (6 bases). The CDR3 runs 15 residues. V shed 0 bases and J shed 5 bases, with 12 bases lying between them. The germline gives CDR1 SGDLS, CDR2 YYNGEE. The CDR3 sequence: CASSVGGPGNNEQFF. The DNA of the CDR3 is TGTGCCAGCAGCGTAGGGGGGCCTGGGAACAATGAGCAGTTCTTC.

This clonotype showed up many times. This rearrangement joins TRBV7-2 to TRBJ1-6, with D possibly TRBD1 on 5 matching bases. The germline V gene has CDR1 SGHTA and CDR2 FQGNSA. V was shortened by 1 base and J by 10 bases, with 14 bases between the two germline ends. The CDR3 is 15 amino acids. The CDR3 is CASSLEAGIISPLHF. The CDR3 nucleotides are TGTGCCAGCAGCTTAGAGGCAGGGATAATATCACCCCTCCACTTT.

By share, this clonotype counts as medium-sized. J is TRBJ2-1 and V is TRBV20-1; 12 bases align to TRBD2. Trimming took 3 bases from V and 7 from J; bases not matched to a gene: 1. Germline V gene sequence: CDR1 DFQATT, CDR2 SNEGSKA (reference sequence). The CDR3 is made up of 13 amino acids. CDR3 residues: CSASGLAGNEQFF. Here the CDR3 DNA reads TGCAGTGCTAGTGGACTAGCGGGGAATGAGCAGTTCTTC.

This clonotype showed up many times. This rearrangement joins TRBV5-1 to TRBJ1-1; D unresolved. CDR3 length equals 14 residues. Germline CDR1 SGHRS, CDR2 YFSETQ. Trimming shortened V by 6 bases and J by 5 bases, and 17 bases separated the two germline ends. The CDR3 region has the DNA TGCGCCAGCACGCGAGAGGGAACGGGGACTGAAGCTTTCTTT. It codes for CASTREGTGTEAFF.

In this sample, this clonotype turned up many times. The chain has TRBV4-2 and TRBJ2-3; 14 bases map to TRBD2. The ends lost 0 bases at V and 1 base at J; junction bases unmatched: 6. Germline V gene data show CDR1 as LGHNA and CDR2 as YNFKEQ. CDR3 length: 19 residues. The CDR3 bases are TGTGCCAGCAGCCAAGATGGGACTAGCGGGGGATTGGGCACAGATACGCAGTATTTT. Its translation is CASSQDGTSGGLGTDTQYF.

Concerning this clonotype itself: This could be a read error, since a much larger clone is one nucleotide away. CDR3 region: CANRLALGQRTSGSYNEQFF. CDR3 nucleotide sequence: TGTGCCAACAGGCTAGCGCTGGGGCAGAGGACTAGCGGCTCCTACAATGAGCAGTTCTTC. The chain uses TRBV11-1 and TRBJ2-1; 10 bases agree with TRBD2. The CDR3 consists of 20 residues. Unmatched junction bases numbered 21, after V lost 10 bases and J lost 0 bases. CDR1 SGHAT and CDR2 FQDESV come from the germline V gene (reference sequence).